Below are 26 T cell receptor beta chains sequenced from a single sample in a study of patients and donors after allogeneic stem cell transplantation (TCRdb year 2020). The library was made by RT-PCR. Sequenced on a NextSeq 550. The public reads were reanalyzed by TCRdb: fastp trimming at Q25, MiXCR alignment, in-frame beta chains only. Each entry is one CDR3 protein sequence, shown with its most common DNA and genes. Across this sample there are 150,000 to 200,000 distinct CDR3 sequences, with about 24% seen only once. The ten top clones hold approximately 26% of the sample. The sample comprised blood, either unsorted or a sorted T cell fraction (not recorded which). Source of these receptors: a human donor who was either an allogeneic HSCT recipient or a stem cell or donor lymphocyte infusion donor (not recorded which). It is not recorded whose cells these are; they may come from a transplant donor.

This clonotype has a single count. The rearrangement links TRBV10-3 to TRBJ2-7, with a tentative D call TRBD2 (5 bases). V was clipped by 3 bases and J by 5 bases, with 17 bases between them. Germline V CDR1 and CDR2: ENHRY, SYGVKD. This CDR3 is 15 amino acids long. CDR3 sequence: CAISDSSSGGHEQYF. The CDR3, as DNA: TGTGCCATCAGTGATTCTTCCAGCGGAGGCCACGAGCAGTACTTC.

The rearrangement links TRBV15 to TRBJ2-7, with D possibly called TRBD1 or TRBD2 (5 bases each). The CDR3 loop spans 16 amino acids. The germline V gene has CDR1 LNHNV and CDR2 YYDKDF (reference sequence). Trimming pared 0 bases from V and 3 bases from J, leaving 15 bases between. The DNA of the CDR3 is TGTGCCACCAGCAGAGAAGGGACCGGATCTTTCTACGAGCAGTACTTC. Its protein product is CATSREGTGSFYEQYF.

This clonotype occurred a few times. The rearrangement joins TRBV20-1 to TRBJ2-1; no definite D call. V shed 0 bases and J shed 0 bases, with 9 bases lying between them. Germline CDR1 and CDR2: DFQATT and SNEGSKA (reference sequence). The CDR3 is 15 residues long. The CDR3 DNA is TGCAGTGCTAGAGATGCAGTTATCTCCTACAATGAGCAGTTCTTC. It yields the protein CSARDAVISYNEQFF.

This clonotype has more than one count but fewer than ten. The V call is TRBV7-9, the J call TRBJ1-4, with D possibly being TRBD1 (5 bases). V shed 6 bases and J shed 5 bases, with 22 bases lying between them. The CDR3 has 17 amino acids. Germline assignment: CDR1 SEHNR and CDR2 FQNEAQ (reference sequence). The CDR3 coding sequence is TGTGCCAGCAGACGTCCCGGGACCTCAACGGGAAATGAAAAACTGTTTTTT. Translation gives CASRRPGTSTGNEKLFF. Full variable domain (missing parts from reference TRBV7-9 and TRBJ1-4): DTGVSQNPRHKITKRGQNVTFRCDPISEHNRLYWYRQTLGQGPEFLTYFQNEAQLEKSRLLSDRFSAERPKGSFSTLEIQRTEQGDSAMYLCASRRPGTSTGNEKLFFGSGTQLSVL.

This chain uses TRBV5-1 with TRBJ1-2; TRBD1 might be the D (5 bases). CDR1 and CDR2 from the germline V gene are SGHRS and YFSETQ. This CDR3 region has 13 residues. Trimming stripped 2 bases from V and 2 bases from J, with 7 bases between. The CDR3 reads CASSFTGNYGYTF. Here the CDR3 DNA reads TGCGCCAGCAGCTTCACAGGAAACTATGGCTACACCTTC. The complete variable domain, with remaining parts taken from reference TRBV5-1 and TRBJ1-2, reads KAGVTQTPRYLIKTRGQQVTLSCSPISGHRSVSWYQQTPGQGLQFLFEYFSETQRNKGNFPGRFSGRQFSNSRSEMNVSTLELGDSALYLCASSFTGNYGYTFGSGTRLTVV.

In its sample, this clonotype was seen a few times. V gene TRBV5-1 combines with J gene TRBJ1-5, with D tentatively TRBD1 (6 bases). The germline V and J ends were trimmed by 4 bases and 0 bases, with 11 bases remaining between them. Germline CDR1 SGHRS, CDR2 YFSETQ. The CDR3 extends over 15 amino acids. The CDR3 sequence: CASSIGGGSNQPQHF. Here the CDR3 DNA reads TGCGCCAGCAGCATCGGAGGGGGTAGCAATCAGCCCCAGCATTTT.

The chain carries TRBV29-1 and TRBJ2-3; 9 bases line up with TRBD1. The trim removed 4 bases at V and 3 bases at J, leaving 5 bases unmatched. CDR1 is SQVTM and CDR2 is ANQGSEA in the germline V gene. This CDR3 comprises 14 residues. The CDR3 DNA reads TGCAGCGTTGTACGGGACAGGGTGACAGATACGCAGTATTTT. It yields the protein CSVVRDRVTDTQYF.

V is TRBV12-3 or TRBV12-4 and J is TRBJ2-3; D remains unclear. The V end lost 1 base, the J end lost 1 base, and 6 bases lay between the germline ends. CDR3 length: 14 residues. This CDR3 is CASSLDAGTDTQYF. CDR3 in DNA: TGTGCCAGCAGTTTAGACGCAGGCACAGATACGCAGTATTTT.

This clonotype has just a few counts. The V and J genes are TRBV27 and TRBJ1-3, with D perhaps matching TRBD1 (5 bases). In germline, CDR1 is MNHEY, CDR2 SMNVEV (reference sequence). V was pared by 3 bases and J by 4 bases, with 7 bases between. CDR3 length equals 13 residues. Here the CDR3 DNA reads TGTGCCAGCAGTTTTAACAGGGGAAACACCATATATTTT. The encoded protein is CASSFNRGNTIYF.

This clonotype came up a few times. V usage is TRBV29-1 and J usage is TRBJ1-3, with D unclear. Germline CDR1 and CDR2: SQVTM and ANQGSEA. There are 14 residues in the CDR3. V lost 0 bases and J 2 bases, leaving 8 bases between the germline ends. The CDR3 nucleotides are TGCAGCGTTGAAGATTTAGGGACTGGAAACACCATATATTTT. Protein: CSVEDLGTGNTIYF.

This clonotype was found a few times. The CDR3 here is CASKGGGSDAGELFF. As DNA, the CDR3 is TGCGCCAGCAAAGGAGGGGGCTCAGACGCCGGGGAGCTGTTTTTT. The chain recombines TRBV5-1 with TRBJ2-2; possibly TRBD1 for D (7 bases). Looked up from germline, CDR1 is SGHRS and CDR2 is YFSETQ. V lost 6 bases, J lost 6 bases, and 18 bases lay in between. There are 15 residues in the CDR3.

This clonotype was seen more than once but under ten times. The chain links TRBV7-9 to TRBJ2-3; TRBD2 matches 11 bases. CDR1 is SEHNR, CDR2 FQNEAQ, per germline (reference sequence). V lost 3 bases and J lost 4; bases outside the gene matches: 6. The CDR3 is made up of 16 amino acids. In DNA form, the CDR3 reads TGTGCCAGCAGCTTGGCAACTAGCGGGAGCTCAGATACGCAGTATTTT. It specifies CASSLATSGSSDTQYF.

The chain couples TRBV20-1 to TRBJ2-1; tentatively, D is TRBD2 (5 bases). The CDR3 contains 15 residues. The germline V and J ends were trimmed by 6 bases and 0 bases, with 15 bases remaining between them. CDR1 is DFQATT, CDR2 SNEGSKA, per germline (reference sequence). CDR3 protein: CSANLAPSSYNEQFF. The DNA of the CDR3 is TGCAGTGCAAATCTAGCACCGAGCTCCTACAATGAGCAGTTCTTC.

This chain links TRBV20-1 with TRBJ2-7; TRBD1 matches 8 bases. The CDR3 contains 14 residues. The V gene's germline CDR1 is DFQATT and CDR2 SNEGSKA (reference sequence). Unmatched junction bases numbered 5, after V lost 4 bases and J lost 0 bases. This CDR3 is CSATVDRVSYEQYF. The DNA for the CDR3 is TGCAGTGCTACCGTGGACAGGGTCTCCTACGAGCAGTACTTC.

The table lists this clonotype with many counts. V usage is TRBV20-1 and J usage is TRBJ1-2; 7 bases are shared with TRBD1. The V gene's germline CDR1 is DFQATT and CDR2 SNEGSKA (reference sequence). The V and J ends lost 5 bases and 6 bases, in that order; junction bases with no gene match: 6. The CDR3 covers 12 residues. CDR3 DNA: TGCAGTGCTCATATAGGGGGCAATGGCTACACCTTC. This gives the protein CSAHIGGNGYTF.

The genes are TRBV9 and TRBJ2-7, with a possible D match to TRBD2 (6 bases). CDR1 and CDR2 from the germline V gene are SGDLS and YYNGEE. This CDR3 has 14 amino acids. V was cut by 2 bases and J by 3 bases, with 12 bases left in between. The CDR3 DNA sequence: TGTGCCAGCAGCGTTCGGGTGGAGGGCTACGAGCAGTACTTC. Translated, it gives CASSVRVEGYEQYF. The full variable domain, completed using reference TRBV9 and TRBJ2-7, is DSGVTQTPKHLITATGQRVTLRCSPRSGDLSVYWYQQSLDQGLQFLIQYYNGEERAKGNILERFSAQQFPDLHSELNLSSLELGDSALYFCASSVRVEGYEQYFGPGTRLTVT.

This clonotype was recorded many times. The V call is TRBV7-8, the J call TRBJ1-2; a possible D gene is TRBD1 (6 bases). This CDR3 contains 16 residues. The germline V and J ends were trimmed by 1 base and 3 bases, with 15 bases remaining between them. Germline V gene sequence: CDR1 SGHVS, CDR2 FQNEAQ. The CDR3 region has the DNA TGTGCCAGCAGCTTAGTCTCGGGCGACAGGTACTATGGCTACACCTTC. As protein: CASSLVSGDRYYGYTF.

This clonotype was seen a handful of times. V usage is TRBV7-3 and J usage is TRBJ2-2; TRBD1 matches at 7 bases. CDR3 length: 18 residues. Germline V lookup: CDR1 SGHTA, CDR2 FQGTGA. J gave up 0 bases and V 1 base, and 8 bases lay outside the gene matches. The CDR3 bases are TGTGCCAGCAGCTTAAGCCCACAGGGGACCACGAACACCGGGGAGCTGTTTTTT. It yields the protein CASSLSPQGTTNTGELFF.

This clonotype has a handful of counts. This chain links TRBV25-1 with TRBJ1-2; no clear D. This CDR3 has 16 amino acids. Trimming pared 3 bases from V and 1 base from J, leaving 15 bases between. CDR1 and CDR2 from the germline V gene are MGHDK and SYGVNS. CDR3 bases: TGTGCCAGCAGTGAGTCGTTGGGCGAGGGTAACTATGGCTACACCTTC. Amino acids: CASSESLGEGNYGYTF.

For the CDR3, the DNA is TGTGCCAGCTCACCACCCTTGGGGGAGCAGTACTTC. Amino acid sequence: CASSPPLGEQYF. The chain employs TRBV18 and TRBJ2-7; no clear D gene. V lost 0 bases, J lost 7 bases, and 7 bases lay in between. The CDR3 length is 12 residues. Germline V gives CDR1 KGHSH, CDR2 LQKENI.

The chain joins TRBV12-3 or TRBV12-4 to TRBJ2-5; TRBD2 matches 13 bases. This CDR3 is 17 amino acids long. The V segment lost 1 base and the J segment 4 bases; nucleotides outside the gene matches: 6. In DNA, the CDR3 is TGTGCCAGCAGTTTAGGACTAGCGGGGGGAAGTAGAGAGACCCAGTACTTC. Translated, it gives CASSLGLAGGSRETQYF.

The chain carries TRBV20-1 and TRBJ1-2; D not resolved. Trimming shortened V by 6 bases and J by 2 bases, and 10 bases separated the two germline ends. CDR1 and CDR2 (germline): DFQATT, SNEGSKA (reference sequence). This CDR3 has 12 residues. The CDR3 bases are TGCAGTGCCGAGGTCTTGAACTATGGCTACACCTTC. Translating gives CSAEVLNYGYTF.

The genes are TRBV7-9 and TRBJ2-5; 7 bases agree with TRBD1. Germline lookup yields CDR1 SEHNR and CDR2 FQNEAQ (reference sequence). The CDR3 is 17 residues long. Germline trimming cut 7 bases from V and 3 bases from J; bases unmatched to any gene: 17. This CDR3 reads CASNTGQKGTAEETQYF. DNA for the CDR3: TGTGCCAGCAACACGGGACAGAAAGGGACAGCCGAAGAGACCCAGTACTTC. Together with reference TRBV7-9 and TRBJ2-5, the CDR3 gives the full variable domain: DTGVSQNPRHKITKRGQNVTFRCDPISEHNRLYWYRQTLGQGPEFLTYFQNEAQLEKSRLLSDRFSAERPKGSFSTLEIQRTEQGDSAMYLCASNTGQKGTAEETQYFGPGTRLLVL.

This clonotype was seen only a few times. The DNA of the CDR3 is TGCGCCAGCAGCTTGGTGGGACCAGATACGCAGTATTTT. It translates to CASSLVGPDTQYF. V gene TRBV5-1 combines with J gene TRBJ2-3, with D perhaps being TRBD1 or TRBD2 (5 bases each). Deletions cut 0 bases from V and 4 bases from J, with 6 bases between. Per germline, CDR1 SGHRS and CDR2 YFSETQ. This CDR3 has 13 amino acids.

The J gene is TRBJ1-5, the V gene TRBV6-1; tentative D call: TRBD1 (5 bases). Germline V gene lookup returns CDR1 MNHNS and CDR2 SASEGT. V lost 7 bases to trimming and J lost 2 bases, with 27 bases between them. The CDR3 is 19 amino acids. CDR3 in DNA: TGTGCCAGCACGATTCTTCACAGTCCGGGCGCGGGGGGCAATCAGCCCCAGCATTTT. Translating it yields CASTILHSPGAGGNQPQHF.

This rearrangement joins TRBV5-6 to TRBJ2-3, with 8 nucleotides matching TRBD2. Per germline, CDR1 SGHDT and CDR2 YYEEEE. The CDR3 sequence is 15 residues long. Trimming removed 4 bases from V and 1 base from J; junction bases left unmatched: 5. In DNA, the CDR3 is TGTGCCAGCAGCCTTACTAGCGGAGGCACAGATACGCAGTATTTT. Translated, it gives CASSLTSGGTDTQYF.